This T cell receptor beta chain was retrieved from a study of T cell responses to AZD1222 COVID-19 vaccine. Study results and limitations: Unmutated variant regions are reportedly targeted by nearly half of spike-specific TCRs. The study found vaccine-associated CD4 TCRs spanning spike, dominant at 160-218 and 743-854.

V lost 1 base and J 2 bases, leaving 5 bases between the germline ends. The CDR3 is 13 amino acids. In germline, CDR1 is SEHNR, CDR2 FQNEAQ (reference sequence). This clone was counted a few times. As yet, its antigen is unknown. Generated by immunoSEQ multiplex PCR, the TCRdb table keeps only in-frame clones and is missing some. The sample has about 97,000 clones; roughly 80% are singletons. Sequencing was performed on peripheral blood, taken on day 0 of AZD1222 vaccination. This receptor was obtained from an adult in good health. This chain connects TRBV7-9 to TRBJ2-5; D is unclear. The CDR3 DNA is TGTGCCAGCAGCTTAGTACCTCAAGAGACCCAGTACTTC. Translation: CASSLVPQETQYF.